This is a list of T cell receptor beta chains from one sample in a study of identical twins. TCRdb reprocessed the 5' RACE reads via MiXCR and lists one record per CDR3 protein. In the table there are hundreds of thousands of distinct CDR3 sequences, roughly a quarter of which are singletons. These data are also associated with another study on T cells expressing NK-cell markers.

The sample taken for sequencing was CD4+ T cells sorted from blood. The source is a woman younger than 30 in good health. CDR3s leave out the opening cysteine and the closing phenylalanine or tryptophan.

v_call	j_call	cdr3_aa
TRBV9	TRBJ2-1	ASSAHRSGRGGYNEQF
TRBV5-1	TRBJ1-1	ASSGGQVMNTEAF
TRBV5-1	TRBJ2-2	ASSLAARSGELF
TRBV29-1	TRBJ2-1	STAGANYNEQF
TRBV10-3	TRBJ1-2	AISRDRDINGYT
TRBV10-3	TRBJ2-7	AIRGGGYEQY
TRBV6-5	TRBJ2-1	ASSFIAGYNEQF
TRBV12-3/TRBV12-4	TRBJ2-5	ASSWMETQY
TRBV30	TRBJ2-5	AWTTGTSAQTQY
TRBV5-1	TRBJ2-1	ASSFRGREVNEQF
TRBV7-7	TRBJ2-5	ASSLETGGTQY
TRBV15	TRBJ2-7	ATSRGVDRGRFYEQY
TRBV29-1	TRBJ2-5	SDRQRETQY
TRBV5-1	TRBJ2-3	ASSLGTAGGTDTQY
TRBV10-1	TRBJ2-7	ARPGTSRRPYEQY
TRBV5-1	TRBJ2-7	ASNTLGQGAGVQY
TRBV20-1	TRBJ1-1	SASLRGWGEAF
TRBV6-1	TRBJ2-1	ASGGASYNEQF
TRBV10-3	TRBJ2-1	AISELEGEQF
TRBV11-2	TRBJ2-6	ASSLVQGRLSGANVLT
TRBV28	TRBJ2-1	AIRDSNNEQF
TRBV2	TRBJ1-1	ATGGARTEAF
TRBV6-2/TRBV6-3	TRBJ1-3	ASSSPRGSGNTIY
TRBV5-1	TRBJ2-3	ASSRTRGPDTDTQY
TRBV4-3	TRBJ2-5	ASSQDKGETQY
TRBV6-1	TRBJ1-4	ASSNTGETEKLF
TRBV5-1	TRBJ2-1	ASRRTSGVLNEQF
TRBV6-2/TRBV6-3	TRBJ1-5	ASRALLTQH
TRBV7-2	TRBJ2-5	ASTSSGPRETQY
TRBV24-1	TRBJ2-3	ATSPLGGDTQY
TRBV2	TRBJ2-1	ASTFDRDNEQF
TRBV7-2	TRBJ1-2	ASSWEGGLGGYT
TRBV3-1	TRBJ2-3	ASSQVLGSGIRDTQY
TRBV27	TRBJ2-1	ASSPDRRVNEQF
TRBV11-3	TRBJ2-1	ASSLVLSRSSYNEQF
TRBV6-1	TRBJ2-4	ASSEGRGRSNIQY
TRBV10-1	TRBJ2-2	ASNRDRGTGELF
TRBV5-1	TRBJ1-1	ASSRDSYTEAF
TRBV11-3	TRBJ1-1	ASAQAGFAEAF
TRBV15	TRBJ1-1	ATSRVGKTLNTEAF
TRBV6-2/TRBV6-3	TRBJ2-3	ASSYVWYPSTDTQY
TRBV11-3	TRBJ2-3	ASSKTSGNSELDTQY
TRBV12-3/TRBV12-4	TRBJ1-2	ASSFSRFGYGYT
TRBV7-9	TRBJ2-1	ASSWGVVDEQF
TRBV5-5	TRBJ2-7	ASSEIQGLSTYEQY
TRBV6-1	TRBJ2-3	ASRPSGRSTDTQY
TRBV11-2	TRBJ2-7	ASTTPQGYEQY
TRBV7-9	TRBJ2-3	ASSLETNTQY
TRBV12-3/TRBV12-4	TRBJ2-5	ASSWTGGGETQY
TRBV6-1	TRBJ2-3	ASLGGGTDTQY
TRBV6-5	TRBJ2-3	ASGSLEAVDTQY
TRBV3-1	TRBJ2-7	ASSHREQY
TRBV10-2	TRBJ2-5	ASSSSSGAQETQY
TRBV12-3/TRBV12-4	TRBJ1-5	ASSAPGHEEDSNQPQH